This TCR beta chain was sequenced during a study of T-cell reconstitution after alpha-beta-depleted transplantation in children. Unique molecular identifiers were incorporated when the TCRbeta library was constructed. TCRdb reanalysed the PCR reads using MiXCR and keeps one entry per CDR3 protein. The sample yields approximately 80,000 distinct CDR3 sequences, around an eighth seen once. There are many counts of this clonotype. Its antigen is unidentified. Study-level findings and limits: Day-60 TCRbeta diversity that was high in some patients was derived from surviving recipient T cells and thymic progenitors. The main origin of T-cell counts and diversity one year after transplant was newly produced T cells. Several hundred graft clones that had expanded were reportedly the source of alpha-beta T cells about two months after transplant.

Germline CDR1 is ENHRY and CDR2 is SYGVKD. The CDR3 is 12 residues long. With 10 bases removed from V and 3 bases from J, the gap between germline ends came to 13 bases. The sequencing used PBMCs, mostly from graft donor cells, collected 180 days after TCRalphabeta/CD19-depleted stem cell transplant. The chain recombines TRBV10-3 with TRBJ2-7; D not resolved. The TCR originated in a male patient aged 2-15 years who had a stem cell transplant for acute lymphoblastic leukemia, so the T cells may come from the graft donor. CDR3 loop: CASAQANYEQYF. DNA for the CDR3: TGTGCCAGCGCCCAGGCTAACTACGAGCAGTACTTC.